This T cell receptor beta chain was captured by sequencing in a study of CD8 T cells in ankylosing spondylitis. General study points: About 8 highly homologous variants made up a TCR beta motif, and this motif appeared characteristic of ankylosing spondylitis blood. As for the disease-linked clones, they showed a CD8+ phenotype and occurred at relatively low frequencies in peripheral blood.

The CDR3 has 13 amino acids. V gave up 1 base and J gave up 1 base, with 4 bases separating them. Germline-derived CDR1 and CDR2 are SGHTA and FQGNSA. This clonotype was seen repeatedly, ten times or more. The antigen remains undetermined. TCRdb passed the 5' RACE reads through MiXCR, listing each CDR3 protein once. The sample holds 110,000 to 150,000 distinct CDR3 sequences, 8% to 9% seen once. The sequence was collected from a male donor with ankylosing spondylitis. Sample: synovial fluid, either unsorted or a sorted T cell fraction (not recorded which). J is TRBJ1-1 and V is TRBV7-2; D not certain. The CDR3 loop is CASSLEGNTEAFF. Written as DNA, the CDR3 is TGTGCCAGCAGCTTAGAGGGGAACACTGAAGCTTTCTTT.